These 30 T cell receptor beta chains share one sample of origin, sequenced in a study of blood T cell repertoires in COVID-19. Libraries were prepared by immunoSEQ multiplex PCR; TCRdb keeps only in-frame clonotypes and omits some of them. The table lists 40,000 to 55,000 clones, less than 90% of them singletons. Sequencing was done on a sample of peripheral blood. The receptors stem from a human donor in a cohort sampled during active COVID-19.

This chain uses TRBV4-2 with TRBJ1-3, with 8 nucleotides matching TRBD1. Germline assignment: CDR1 LGHNA and CDR2 YNFKEQ. J was trimmed by 4 bases and V by 1 base; bases with no gene match: 6. There are 16 residues in the CDR3. The CDR3 loop reads CASSQAPGGSGNTIYF. The DNA for the CDR3 is TGTGCCAGCAGCCAAGCCCCAGGGGGCTCCGGAAACACCATATATTTT.

The chain recombines TRBV6-2 or TRBV6-3 with TRBJ2-5, with D perhaps TRBD2 (5 bases). The CDR3 extends over 12 amino acids. Trimming cost V 7 bases and J 5 bases, with 11 bases left between them. Germline CDR1 and CDR2: MNHEY and SVGEGT. The CDR3 sequence: CASTPRGETQYF. CDR3 nucleotides: TGTGCCAGCACCCCCCGCGGGGAGACCCAGTACTTC.

V usage is TRBV19 and J usage is TRBJ1-3; possibly TRBD1 for D (5 bases). The CDR3 is 15 residues long. The germline gives CDR1 LNHDA, CDR2 SQIVND (reference sequence). The V gene lost 5 bases and the J gene lost 8 bases, with 19 bases spanning the gap. CDR3 DNA sequence: TGTGCCAGTAGTGCTCAGGGAGCCGGGAGGGACACCATATATTTT. Its translation: CASSAQGAGRDTIYF.

The chain recombines TRBV18 with TRBJ2-1; 10 bases are a match to TRBD2. CDR3 length: 16 residues. Germline-derived CDR1 and CDR2 are KGHSH and LQKENI. The V gene end was trimmed by 2 bases and the J gene end by 6 bases; junction bases not matched to a gene: 7. This CDR3 is CASSPIGSSGSNEQFF. The CDR3 DNA is TGTGCCAGCTCACCAATTGGCTCTAGCGGGAGCAATGAGCAGTTCTTC.

This clone appeared a few times. V and J are TRBV7-2 and TRBJ1-1; 9 positions match TRBD1. V shed 5 bases, J shed 1 base, and the junction held 11 bases outside the gene matches. CDR3 length: 17 amino acids. CDR1 is SGHTA, CDR2 FQGNSA, per germline. CDR3 loop: CASSALTGGVRNTEAFF. The CDR3 DNA reads as TGTGCCAGCAGCGCCCTCACAGGGGGCGTGAGGAACACTGAAGCTTTCTTT.

The rearrangement links TRBV30 to TRBJ2-5, with D maybe TRBD2 (6 bases). V lost 3 bases to trimming and J lost 3 bases, with 14 bases between them. The CDR3 is 14 amino acids. Germline CDR1 is GTSNPN and CDR2 is SVGIG (reference sequence). CDR3 amino acids: CAWRKGGSEETQYF. CDR3 in DNA: TGTGCCTGGAGAAAGGGAGGCAGTGAAGAGACCCAGTACTTC. Full variable domain (rest looked up from reference TRBV30 and TRBJ2-5): SQTIHQWPATLVQPVGSPLSLECTVEGTSNPNLYWYRQAAGRGLQLLFYSVGIGQISSEVPQNLSASRPQDRQFILSSKKLLLSDSGFYLCAWRKGGSEETQYFGPGTRLLVL.

The chain joins TRBV7-2 to TRBJ1-2; 12 bases map to TRBD1. Looked up from germline, CDR1 is SGHTA and CDR2 is FQGNSA. V was pared by 4 bases and J by 3 bases, with 6 bases of the junction left unmatched. The CDR3 spans 16 residues. The chain's CDR3 is CASSSLGTGGDYGYTF. DNA for the CDR3: TGTGCCAGCAGCTCATTAGGGACAGGGGGCGACTATGGCTACACCTTC.

The rearrangement joins TRBV7-2 to TRBJ2-1; 12 bases fit TRBD2. The CDR3 totals 15 residues. Germline-derived CDR1 and CDR2 are SGHTA and FQGNSA. V shed 5 bases and J 6 bases; nucleotides not matched to a gene: 5. In nucleotides, the CDR3 is TGTGCCAGCAGCGTGCCTAGCGGGAGGGCCAATGAGCAGTTCTTC. Amino acid sequence: CASSVPSGRANEQFF.

The J gene is TRBJ2-3, the V gene TRBV5-1; D may be TRBD1 (7 bases). Germline V gene sequence: CDR1 SGHRS, CDR2 YFSETQ. CDR3 length equals 14 residues. Trimming stripped 0 bases from V and 7 bases from J, with 12 bases between. As DNA, the CDR3 is TGCGCCAGCAGCTTGGGGGCAGGGGGGAATACGCAGTATTTT. Protein: CASSLGAGGNTQYF. The variable domain in full, completed from reference TRBV5-1 and TRBJ2-3, reads KAGVTQTPRYLIKTRGQQVTLSCSPISGHRSVSWYQQTPGQGLQFLFEYFSETQRNKGNFPGRFSGRQFSNSRSEMNVSTLELGDSALYLCASSLGAGGNTQYFGPGTRLTVL.

This clone has only one observation. V is TRBV27 and J is TRBJ2-1; TRBD2 is a possible D gene (6 bases). CDR1 and CDR2 (germline): MNHEY, SMNVEV (reference sequence). V lost 3 bases to trimming and J lost 7 bases, with 7 bases between them. The CDR3 runs 12 residues. CDR3 in amino acids: CASSLSGNEQFF. The CDR3 bases are TGTGCCAGCAGTTTGAGCGGGAATGAGCAGTTCTTC.

The chain uses TRBV28 and TRBJ1-2; D uncertain. CDR3 length: 12 amino acids. The V gene lost 3 bases and the J gene lost 2 bases, with 4 bases spanning the gap. Germline-derived CDR1 and CDR2 are MDHEN and SYDVKM. The CDR3 protein is CASSLENYGYTF. The CDR3, as DNA: TGTGCCAGCAGTTTGGAGAACTATGGCTACACCTTC.

This rearrangement joins TRBV28 to TRBJ1-2; possible D gene TRBD1, 6 bases. The CDR3 extends over 15 amino acids. Trimming took off 5 bases at V and 4 bases at J, with 17 bases between the two ends. The V gene's germline CDR1 is MDHEN and CDR2 SYDVKM. CDR3 DNA sequence: TGTGCCAGCAGTGAGAAGGTGGGGGCTAGCTATGGCTACACCTTC. Its translation is CASSEKVGASYGYTF.

This clone was counted only a few times. The chain employs TRBV6-6 and TRBJ2-2, with TRBD2 matching 12 bases. The V gene end was trimmed by 5 bases and the J gene end by 6 bases; junction bases not matched to a gene: 10. Germline V gives CDR1 MNHNY, CDR2 SVGAGI (reference sequence). CDR3 length: 17 residues. This CDR3 reads CASSLGTSGPPPGELFF. As DNA, the CDR3 is TGTGCCAGCAGTCTCGGGACTAGCGGGCCGCCCCCCGGGGAGCTGTTTTTT.

The chain uses TRBV6-6 and TRBJ2-7, with 11 bases matching TRBD1. CDR3 size: 15 residues. Losses at the gene ends were 0 bases for V and 6 bases for J; bases not matched to a gene: 4. The germline V gene encodes CDR1 MNHNY and CDR2 SVGAGI (reference sequence). This CDR3 is CASSYSTGTGGEQYF. In nucleotides, the CDR3 is TGTGCCAGCAGTTACTCGACTGGGACAGGGGGCGAGCAGTACTTC.

This rearrangement joins TRBV6-5 to TRBJ1-4, with D possibly being TRBD1 (5 bases). Germline-derived CDR1 and CDR2 are MNHEY and SVGAGI. Between the trimmed V and J ends, which lost 5 bases and 2 bases, there was a span of 9 bases. The CDR3 loop spans 14 amino acids. CDR3 DNA: TGTGCCAGCAGTCAGACAGACACTAATGAAAAACTGTTTTTT. Its translation is CASSQTDTNEKLFF.

V is TRBV24-1 and J is TRBJ2-1, with 7 bases lining up with TRBD1. CDR3 length: 16 residues. Germline lookup yields CDR1 KGHDR and CDR2 SFDVKD. The junction had 9 bases not matched to a gene; V was cut back by 4 bases and J by 4 bases. DNA of the CDR3: TGTGCCACCAGTGAAGCCAGGGGGTGGCAATACAATGAGCAGTTCTTC. Its translation is CATSEARGWQYNEQFF.

This clone was seen once. The V gene is TRBV29-1, the J gene TRBJ2-7; 8 bases map to TRBD1. The V gene end was trimmed by 5 bases and the J gene end by 4 bases; junction bases not matched to a gene: 7. Germline assignment: CDR1 SQVTM and CDR2 ANQGSEA. The CDR3 is made up of 13 amino acids. The CDR3 loop reads CSVLDRDGYEQYF. CDR3 bases: TGCAGCGTTTTGGACAGGGACGGGTACGAGCAGTACTTC.

J is TRBJ2-1 and V is TRBV6-6; D might be TRBD2 (5 bases). V lost 5 bases to trimming and J lost 3 bases, with 8 bases between them. This CDR3 has 13 residues. Germline V CDR1 and CDR2: MNHNY, SVGAGI (reference sequence). CDR3 nucleotide sequence: TGTGCCAGCAGTACCGGGGACTACAATGAGCAGTTCTTC. As protein: CASSTGDYNEQFF.

J is TRBJ1-5 and V is TRBV6-5; D call uncertain. V was cut by 5 bases and J by 1 base, with 3 bases left in between. Germline CDR1 and CDR2: MNHEY and SVGAGI. The CDR3 is 12 residues long. The CDR3 loop is CASSPSNQPQHF. The CDR3 coding sequence is TGTGCCAGCAGTCCAAGCAATCAGCCCCAGCATTTT.

The V call is TRBV7-6, the J call TRBJ2-5; the match to TRBD1 covers 8 bases. CDR1 is SGHVS and CDR2 is FNYEAQ in the germline V gene. Trimming took 6 bases from V and 2 from J; bases not matched to a gene: 8. The CDR3 is 15 residues long. CDR3 sequence: CASRPTGVIQETQYF. The CDR3, as DNA: TGTGCCAGCAGACCGACAGGGGTGATTCAAGAGACCCAGTACTTC.

The V call is TRBV5-1, the J call TRBJ2-1, with TRBD2 identical over 8 bases. Trimming at V came to 5 bases and at J to 8 bases, leaving 12 bases not matched to a gene. Germline values: CDR1 SGHRS, CDR2 YFSETQ. This CDR3 has 15 amino acids. This chain's CDR3 is CASRVGSGGPHEQFF. The CDR3 DNA reads as TGCGCCAGCAGAGTTGGAAGCGGGGGCCCCCATGAGCAGTTCTTC.

The chain uses TRBV9 and TRBJ1-2; a weak D match, TRBD1 (6 bases). Trimming shortened V by 3 bases and J by 8 bases, and 23 bases separated the two germline ends. Germline assignment: CDR1 SGDLS and CDR2 YYNGEE. This CDR3 contains 16 residues. This CDR3 reads CASSAGEGIPFVGYTF. The CDR3 coding sequence is TGTGCCAGCAGCGCAGGGGAGGGGATCCCATTTGTAGGCTACACCTTC.

The chain uses TRBV28 and TRBJ2-7; maybe TRBD1 (5 bases). The germline V and J ends were trimmed by 4 bases and 7 bases, with 8 bases remaining between them. The V gene's germline CDR1 is MDHEN and CDR2 SYDVKM. The CDR3 covers 11 residues. CDR3 residues: CASSSDKEQYF. The CDR3 DNA reads TGTGCCAGCAGTTCGGACAAAGAGCAGTACTTC.

This chain uses TRBV19 with TRBJ2-6, with D perhaps TRBD1 (5 bases). CDR3 length equals 18 residues. Germline values: CDR1 LNHDA, CDR2 SQIVND (reference sequence). Trimming stripped 3 bases from V and 3 bases from J, with 18 bases between. The chain's CDR3 is CASSIQGRDSGGANVLTF. The CDR3 nucleotides are TGTGCCAGTAGTATCCAGGGCAGGGATTCAGGTGGGGCCAACGTCCTGACTTTC.

The chain couples TRBV24-1 to TRBJ2-5, with D maybe TRBD2 (5 bases). This CDR3 comprises 16 residues. Germline loops: CDR1 KGHDR, CDR2 SFDVKD. Trimming shortened V by 2 bases and J by 5 bases, and 17 bases separated the two germline ends. The CDR3 sequence: CATSDSGRVTGETQYF. CDR3 nucleotide sequence: TGTGCCACCAGTGATTCAGGACGAGTCACGGGGGAGACCCAGTACTTC.

This chain connects TRBV6-2 or TRBV6-3 to TRBJ1-1; perhaps TRBD1 as D (6 bases). The CDR3 covers 12 residues. CDR1 is MNHEY, CDR2 SVGEGT, per germline. The ends were cut back, 4 bases at V and 8 bases at J, with 11 bases in the middle. The CDR3 sequence: CASSSPTGEAFF. The CDR3 DNA follows: TGTGCCAGCAGTTCCCCAACAGGGGAAGCTTTCTTT.

The CDR3: CASSSQGNTEAFF. CDR3 sequence (DNA): TGTGCCAGCAGTTCCCAGGGGAACACTGAAGCTTTCTTT. The rearrangement joins TRBV6-6 to TRBJ1-1; D is possibly TRBD1 (5 bases). Germline CDR1 reads MNHNY; CDR2 reads SVGAGI (reference sequence). Trimming took 4 bases from V and 1 from J, leaving 7 bases between them. The CDR3 has 13 amino acids.

The V call is TRBV7-3, the J call TRBJ2-1, with a weak D call TRBD2 (5 bases). The CDR3 is 14 amino acids. V was clipped by 5 bases and J by 2 bases, with 10 bases between them. CDR1 and CDR2 (germline): SGHTA, FQGTGA. CDR3 sequence: CASSVTGTYNEQFF. The DNA for the CDR3 is TGTGCCAGCAGCGTCACGGGAACCTACAATGAGCAGTTCTTC.

V gene TRBV19 combines with J gene TRBJ2-1; 9 nucleotides line up with TRBD2. CDR3 size: 18 residues. Unmatched junction bases numbered 11, after V lost 5 bases and J lost 0 bases. CDR1 and CDR2 from the germline V gene are LNHDA and SQIVND (reference sequence). The chain's CDR3 is CASSALRVSGSSYNEQFF. The DNA of the CDR3 is TGTGCCAGTAGTGCCCTACGGGTTAGCGGGAGCTCCTACAATGAGCAGTTCTTC.

The chain recombines TRBV4-1 with TRBJ1-3, with D hard to call. This CDR3 has 17 amino acids. Trimming left V 5 bases short and J 1 base short, with 18 bases between. Germline CDR1 is MGHRA and CDR2 is YSYEKL. The CDR3 sequence is CASSSPVPGRSGNTIYF. CDR3 DNA: TGCGCCAGCAGCTCCCCTGTTCCTGGGAGGTCTGGAAACACCATATATTTT.